A single sample gave rise to the 5 T cell receptor beta chains below, sequenced in a study of T cell responses to AZD1222 COVID-19 vaccine. Profiling relied on immunoSEQ multiplex PCR, and the TCRdb table lists in-frame clones only, not all of them. The sample shows 140,000 or so clones, around nine tenths of them seen only once. The sequencing used peripheral blood, collected on day 0 of AZD1222 vaccination. The receptors shown here come from an adult in good health.

The chain links TRBV5-8 to TRBJ1-2; perhaps TRBD1 as D (5 bases). The CDR3 is 15 residues long. The germline V and J ends were trimmed by 4 bases and 2 bases, with 15 bases remaining between them. Germline loops: CDR1 SGHTS, CDR2 YDEGEE. CDR3 loop: CASSRGGTLNYGYTF. Here the CDR3 DNA reads TGTGCCAGCAGCAGAGGCGGGACGCTCAACTATGGCTACACCTTC.

The V gene is TRBV21-1, the J gene TRBJ2-7; TRBD2 reflects the table's D call only, with no check against the DNA. TRBV21-1 is tagged as a pseudogene. The CDR3 contains 14 residues. CDR3: CASSKGREGDEQYF. As DNA, the CDR3 is TGTGCCAGCAGCAAAGGCCGGGAGGGCGACGAGCAGTACTTC.

The chain combines TRBV29-1 with TRBJ2-1, with D maybe TRBD2 (6 bases). CDR3 size: 13 residues. Looked up from germline, CDR1 is SQVTM and CDR2 is ANQGSEA. V was clipped by 4 bases and J by 4 bases, with 11 bases between them. The DNA for the CDR3 is TGCAGCGTTGCGGGGGAAATTTACAATGAGCAGTTCTTC. Amino acid sequence: CSVAGEIYNEQFF.

This clone has only a few counts. Distinct nucleotide sequences in the sample also encode this CDR3. The chain recombines TRBV12-3 or TRBV12-4 with TRBJ2-1, with a tentative D call TRBD2 (5 bases). The CDR3 totals 13 residues. Trimming left V 1 base short and J 7 bases short, with 8 bases between. CDR3 nucleotides: TGTGCCAGCAGTTTAGTAGGCGGGAATGAGCAGTTCTTC. The encoded protein is CASSLVGGNEQFF.

This chain uses TRBV30 with TRBJ1-5, with unresolved D. Germline values: CDR1 GTSNPN, CDR2 SVGIG (reference sequence). This CDR3 has 12 amino acids. Trimming shortened V by 5 bases and J by 7 bases, and 12 bases separated the two germline ends. The CDR3 DNA is TGTGCCTGGGGTGGAGGAGGACAGCCCCAGCATTTT. Encoded protein: CAWGGGGQPQHF.